This T cell receptor (beta chain) was profiled in a study of post-analysis software for immune sequencing data. Turning to the study itself: Relapsing-remitting, secondary progressive and progressive-relapsing multiple sclerosis courses were included. Study results and caveats: Controls significantly exceeded multiple sclerosis patients in normalized Chao1 diversity. Batch-mates among the samples co-clustered strongly by F measure. Patients showed TRBV5-6, TRBV5-1 and TRBV20-1 among 4 or 5 TRBV segments more frequent than in controls.

About this clonotype: Its target is not known.

The germline V and J ends were trimmed by 6 bases and 8 bases, with 20 bases remaining between them. The CDR3 runs to 15 residues. CDR1 is MNHNS, CDR2 SASEGT, per germline. cDNA libraries for TCR beta contained unique molecular identifiers. cDNA molecules numbering roughly 0.5 million came from about 0.94 to 9.7 million T cells. TCRdb re-called the PCR reads with MiXCR, one entry per CDR3 protein. This table holds hundreds of thousands of distinct CDR3 sequences, less than 35% found once. This receptor was taken from a girl aged 10 to 17 with multiple sclerosis. The chain uses TRBV6-1 and TRBJ2-1; D may correspond to TRBD1 or TRBD2 (5 bases each). Sequenced input: blood. Here the CDR3 reads CASRRGTPESDEQFF. The CDR3, as DNA: TGTGCCAGCAGGCGTGGGACCCCGGAGAGTGATGAGCAGTTCTTC.